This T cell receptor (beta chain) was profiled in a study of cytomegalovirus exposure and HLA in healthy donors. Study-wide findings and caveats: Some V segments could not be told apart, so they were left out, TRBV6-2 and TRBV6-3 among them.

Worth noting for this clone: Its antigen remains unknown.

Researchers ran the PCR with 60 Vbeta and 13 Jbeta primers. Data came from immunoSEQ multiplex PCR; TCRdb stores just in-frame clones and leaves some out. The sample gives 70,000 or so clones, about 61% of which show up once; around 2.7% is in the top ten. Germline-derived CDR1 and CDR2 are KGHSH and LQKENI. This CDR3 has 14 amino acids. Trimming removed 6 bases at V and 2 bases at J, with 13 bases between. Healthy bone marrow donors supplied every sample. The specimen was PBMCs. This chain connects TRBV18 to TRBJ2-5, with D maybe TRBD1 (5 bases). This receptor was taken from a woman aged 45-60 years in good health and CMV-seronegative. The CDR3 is CASSRSGMQETQYF. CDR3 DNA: TGTGCCAGCTCCCGATCAGGGATGCAAGAGACCCAGTACTTC.